This T cell receptor (beta chain) stems from a study of radiotherapy plus CTLA-4 blockade in lung cancer. About the study: Objective responses were recorded in about 18% of patients, with disease control recorded in 25% to 40%. Study-level points and caveats: Some TCR clones had been derived from tumors. These clones expanded in peripheral blood after radiotherapy plus ipilimumab. Increased serum interferon-beta after radiation also reportedly predicted response strongly.

Looked up from germline, CDR1 is SGHTA and CDR2 is FQGNSA. The CDR3 extends over 15 amino acids. Trimming took 0 bases from V and 3 from J, leaving 10 bases between them. Libraries were prepared by immunoSEQ multiplex PCR; TCRdb keeps only in-frame clonotypes and omits some of them. The top ten hold around 2.7% of the sample, which has 90,000 to 100,000 clones, approximately 74% seen once. In its sample, this clone was seen a few times. Its antigen remains unknown. Focal radiation was given together with CTLA-4 blockade (ipilimumab) to patients with chemo-refractory metastatic non-small-cell lung cancer.

The TCR sequence derives from a human donor with non-small cell lung cancer who had a partial response to radiotherapy plus ipilimumab. Some clones in this sample may be carry-over from other donors' samples. The rearrangement uses TRBV7-2 and TRBJ2-3; the D gene is possibly TRBD2 (6 bases). The starting material was peripheral blood, obtained from a patient treated with radiotherapy plus ipilimumab. The CDR3 region is CASSLAGGWTDTQYF. The CDR3, as DNA: TGTGCCAGCAGCTTAGCGGGAGGTTGGACAGATACGCAGTATTTT.